The 26 T cell receptor beta chains given below trace back to one sample, sequenced in a study of T cell changes during pregnancy in multiple sclerosis. Data came from immunoSEQ multiplex PCR; TCRdb stores just in-frame clones and leaves some out. Counted here are 48,000 or so clones, roughly 94% occurring once; the ten biggest clones make up under 0.55%. This material consisted of CD4+ T cells from peripheral blood mononuclear cells, taken in the first trimester of pregnancy. The receptors come from a female donor with multiple sclerosis, enrolled in a pregnancy study.

The CDR3, as DNA: TGTGCCAGCAGCTTAGGTCATATCTCGGCGGGGGACAAGCTGGAGTACTTC. Protein product: CASSLGHISAGDKLEYF. The V and J genes are TRBV11-2 and TRBJ2-7, with D possibly TRBD2 on 7 matching bases. CDR1 and CDR2 from the germline V gene are SGHAT and FQNNGV. The CDR3 contains 17 residues. V was shortened by 1 base and J by 11 bases, with 27 bases between the two germline ends.

The chain uses TRBV19 and TRBJ2-4; TRBD1 matches 8 bases. J was trimmed by 8 bases and V by 5 bases; bases with no gene match: 11. CDR3 length: 15 amino acids. In germline, CDR1 is LNHDA, CDR2 SQIVND (reference sequence). This CDR3 reads CASSVGTGRSDIQYF. CDR3 DNA sequence: TGTGCCAGTAGTGTTGGGACAGGACGTTCGGACATTCAGTACTTC.

The gene calls are TRBV29-1 and TRBJ1-1; 9 bases match TRBD1. J lost 0 bases, V lost 7 bases, and 3 bases had no gene match. This CDR3 has 13 residues. CDR1 and CDR2 from the germline V gene are SQVTM and ANQGSEA. The CDR3 loop reads CSGTGGMNTEAFF. Written as DNA, the CDR3 is TGCAGCGGAACAGGGGGCATGAACACTGAAGCTTTCTTT.

The rearrangement joins TRBV7-6 to TRBJ2-5; perhaps TRBD1 as D (5 bases). The CDR3 sequence is 16 residues long. The germline gives CDR1 SGHVS, CDR2 FNYEAQ. V was pared by 1 base and J by 4 bases, with 16 bases between. Here the CDR3 reads CASSLGNVGQGETQYF. CDR3 nucleotides: TGTGCCAGCAGCTTAGGAAACGTTGGGCAGGGAGAGACCCAGTACTTC.

The chain combines TRBV7-2 with TRBJ2-5; TRBD2 agrees at 7 bases. The CDR3 sequence is 14 residues long. CDR1 and CDR2 from the germline V gene are SGHTA and FQGNSA. V trimming: 3 bases; J trimming: 3 bases; junction bases outside the gene matches: 4. CDR3 loop: CASSFDLAEETQYF. In nucleotides, the CDR3 is TGTGCCAGCAGCTTCGATCTAGCGGAAGAGACCCAGTACTTC.

This sequence joins TRBV18 and TRBJ1-4, with 7 bases identical to TRBD1. Trimming took 6 bases from V and 4 from J; bases not matched to a gene: 5. The CDR3 extends over 14 amino acids. CDR1 KGHSH and CDR2 LQKENI come from the germline V gene. In DNA, the CDR3 is TGTGCCAGCTCTCCGGACAGGAATAATGAAAAACTGTTTTTT. Protein product: CASSPDRNNEKLFF.

The rearrangement links TRBV7-2 to TRBJ2-1, with D possibly TRBD2 on 7 matching bases. The CDR3 contains 15 residues. Per the germline V gene, CDR1 is SGHTA and CDR2 is FQGNSA. The V end lost 1 base, the J end lost 5 bases, and 12 bases lay between the germline ends. CDR3: CASSLVGGGHNEQFF. Written as DNA, the CDR3 is TGTGCCAGCAGCTTAGTTGGGGGGGGCCACAATGAGCAGTTCTTC.

This chain joins TRBV5-5 and TRBJ1-1; TRBD1 aligns across 7 bases. The germline gives CDR1 SGHKS, CDR2 YYEKEE (reference sequence). With 4 bases clipped from V and 5 bases from J, the junction kept 14 bases outside the gene matches. This CDR3 has 16 amino acids. Here the CDR3 reads CASSPLEGARSTEAFF. CDR3 DNA sequence: TGTGCCAGCAGCCCCCTGGAGGGGGCGCGTTCGACTGAAGCTTTCTTT.

V usage is TRBV19 and J usage is TRBJ1-5, with 8 bases fitting TRBD1. J gave up 2 bases and V 9 bases, and 3 bases lay outside the gene matches. The CDR3 contains 13 residues. Germline CDR1 LNHDA, CDR2 SQIVND (reference sequence). The CDR3 reads CASQDRGNQPQHF. The CDR3 coding sequence is TGTGCCAGCCAGGACAGGGGCAATCAGCCCCAGCATTTT.

This chain's CDR3 is CASRRQNPYNEQFF. The CDR3 DNA reads as TGTGCCAGCAGACGACAGAACCCCTACAATGAGCAGTTCTTC. The chain uses TRBV6-4 and TRBJ2-1; TRBD1 might be the D (5 bases). The CDR3 has 14 amino acids. Germline loops: CDR1 MRHNA, CDR2 SNTAGT. V lost 6 bases and J lost 2, with 11 bases in between.

The rearrangement links TRBV6-1 to TRBJ1-6; no firm D call. In germline, CDR1 is MNHNS, CDR2 SASEGT. The CDR3 has 15 residues. Trimming took 3 bases from V and 0 from J, leaving 6 bases between them. In DNA, the CDR3 is TGTGCCAGCAGTGAGATGAGCTCCTATAATTCACCCCTCCACTTT. It specifies CASSEMSSYNSPLHF.

This clone was detected only once. V and J are TRBV4-1 and TRBJ1-5, with 10 bases that match TRBD1. CDR3 size: 16 residues. With V trimmed by 0 bases and J by 5 bases, 4 bases remained unmatched. Germline lookup yields CDR1 MGHRA and CDR2 YSYEKL. This CDR3 is CASSQDGDRGYQPQHF. DNA for the CDR3: TGCGCCAGCAGCCAAGATGGGGACAGGGGATATCAGCCCCAGCATTTT.

CDR3 residues: CASSPRAGTGVYGYTF. The CDR3 nucleotides read TGTGCCAGCAGCCCCCGGGCCGGGACAGGGGTCTATGGCTACACCTTC. The rearrangement joins TRBV9 to TRBJ1-2, with TRBD1 matching over 10 bases. Germline CDR1 and CDR2: SGDLS and YYNGEE. This CDR3 is built from 16 residues. Losses at the gene ends were 4 bases for V and 4 bases for J; bases not matched to a gene: 10.

This chain links TRBV4-2 with TRBJ1-6; possible D gene TRBD1, 5 bases. Germline V gene sequence: CDR1 LGHNA, CDR2 YNFKEQ. The CDR3 covers 15 residues. Deletions cut 3 bases from V and 10 bases from J, with 16 bases between. The CDR3 DNA sequence: TGTGCCAGCAGCCAGGCTGGCAGGGTAGACTCACCCCTCCACTTT. It translates to CASSQAGRVDSPLHF.

The chain combines TRBV6-6 with TRBJ1-1; weak D call: TRBD1 (6 bases). This CDR3 is 14 amino acids long. V lost 5 bases, J lost 1 base, and 11 bases lay in between. CDR1 MNHNY and CDR2 SVGAGI come from the germline V gene (reference sequence). This chain's CDR3 is CASSPKQGNTEAFF. CDR3 bases: TGTGCCAGCAGTCCTAAACAGGGGAACACTGAAGCTTTCTTT.

The chain joins TRBV14 to TRBJ2-2; D is uncertain. The ends were cut back, 0 bases at V and 8 bases at J, with 7 bases in the middle. CDR1 and CDR2 (germline): SGHDN, FVKESK. This CDR3 is built from 13 residues. In nucleotides, the CDR3 is TGTGCCAGCAGCCAAGATCGGGTGGGGGAGCTGTTTTTT. Translation gives CASSQDRVGELFF. Variable domain in full (rest from reference TRBV14 and TRBJ2-2): EAGVTQFPSHSVIEKGQTVTLRCDPISGHDNLYWYRRVMGKEIKFLLHFVKESKQDESGMPNNRFLAERTGGTYSTLKVQPAELEDSGVYFCASSQDRVGELFFGEGSRLTVL.

The J gene is TRBJ1-2, the V gene TRBV7-9, with D possibly TRBD1 on 6 matching bases. Germline V lookup: CDR1 SEHNR, CDR2 FQNEAQ (reference sequence). With 5 bases removed from V and 5 bases from J, the gap between germline ends came to 9 bases. The CDR3 is 12 residues long. The DNA of the CDR3 is TGTGCCAGCAGCCAGGACAGTTATGGCTACACCTTC. It yields the protein CASSQDSYGYTF.

A single count supports this clone. J is TRBJ1-1 and V is TRBV30, with a tentative D call TRBD1 (6 bases). With 4 bases removed from V and 5 bases from J, the gap between germline ends came to 14 bases. CDR1 is GTSNPN, CDR2 SVGIG, per germline (reference sequence). The CDR3 contains 13 residues. Here the CDR3 reads CAWKAGVGTEAFF. In DNA form, the CDR3 reads TGTGCCTGGAAAGCAGGGGTTGGAACTGAAGCTTTCTTT.

The V gene is TRBV6-5, the J gene TRBJ2-7; 9 bases agree with TRBD1. CDR3 length equals 15 residues. Germline V gene sequence: CDR1 MNHEY, CDR2 SVGAGI. Unmatched junction bases numbered 13, after V lost 7 bases and J lost 6 bases. CDR3 protein: CASKLRDRESGEQYF. CDR3 coding DNA: TGTGCCAGCAAACTCCGGGACAGGGAATCCGGCGAGCAGTACTTC.

This rearrangement joins TRBV19 to TRBJ2-1; no firm D call. This CDR3 is 12 amino acids long. V was shortened by 5 bases and J by 4 bases, with 6 bases between the two germline ends. Germline V gives CDR1 LNHDA, CDR2 SQIVND (reference sequence). The DNA for the CDR3 is TGTGCCAGTAGTTTCTTGTACAATGAGCAGTTCTTC. This sequence encodes CASSFLYNEQFF.

The V gene is TRBV9, the J gene TRBJ2-1, with no clear D. CDR1 is SGDLS and CDR2 is YYNGEE in the germline V gene. The CDR3 runs to 11 residues. V gave up 0 bases and J gave up 9 bases, with 4 bases separating them. This CDR3 reads CASSVAGEQFF. In nucleotides, the CDR3 is TGTGCCAGCAGCGTAGCCGGTGAGCAGTTCTTC.

This chain uses TRBV27 with TRBJ1-1, with 8 positions matching TRBD1. J gave up 11 bases and V 2 bases, and 7 bases lay outside the gene matches. The CDR3 extends over 13 amino acids. Germline V CDR1 and CDR2: MNHEY, SMNVEV (reference sequence). The DNA of the CDR3 is TGTGCCAGCAGTTTACAGGGGGCTGGGCTGGCTTTCTTT. As protein: CASSLQGAGLAFF.

A single count supports this clone. This chain uses TRBV7-9 with TRBJ2-1, with TRBD1 identical over 8 bases. Per the germline V gene, CDR1 is SEHNR and CDR2 is FQNEAQ (reference sequence). J was trimmed by 13 bases and V by 5 bases; bases with no gene match: 4. The CDR3 loop spans 11 amino acids. The CDR3: CASSATGDQFF. Here the CDR3 DNA reads TGTGCCAGCAGCGCGACAGGGGATCAGTTCTTC.

The rearrangement uses TRBV15 and TRBJ1-2, with 8 bases aligning to TRBD1. Unmatched junction bases numbered 2, after V lost 4 bases and J lost 7 bases. The CDR3 consists of 12 residues. The V gene's germline CDR1 is LNHNV and CDR2 YYDKDF (reference sequence). The CDR3 protein is CATSTDRAGYTF. The DNA of the CDR3 is TGTGCCACCAGCACGGACAGGGCTGGCTACACCTTC.

CDR3 residues: CASSYAQGGNQPQHF. In DNA, the CDR3 is TGTGCCAGCAGTTACGCACAGGGTGGGAATCAGCCCCAGCATTTT. V is TRBV6-5 and J is TRBJ1-5; a weak D match, TRBD1 (6 bases). Looked up from germline, CDR1 is MNHEY and CDR2 is SVGAGI. The CDR3 runs 15 residues. Trimming shortened V by 2 bases and J by 4 bases, and 12 bases separated the two germline ends.

J is TRBJ2-3 and V is TRBV2; D possibly corresponds to TRBD2 (5 bases). Trimming removed 1 base from V and 4 bases from J, with 6 bases in between. The CDR3 spans 13 residues. Germline CDR1 SNHLY, CDR2 FYNNEI. The CDR3 DNA follows: TGTGCCAGCAGTGAAGGGACTCCAGATACGCAGTATTTT. Its protein product is CASSEGTPDTQYF.